The 8 T cell receptor beta chains given below trace back to one sample, sequenced in a study of shared clonotypes between healthy human individuals. Libraries were prepared by immunoSEQ multiplex PCR; TCRdb keeps only in-frame clonotypes and omits some of them. The top ten clones hold roughly 1.5% of a sample with about 980,000 clones, 76% of them seen once. Source material: memory CD4+ T cells sorted from blood. Subset of the sample: CD45RA-negative fraction. The receptor set was obtained from a man aged 18 to 30 in good health.

This chain uses TRBV28 with TRBJ2-4, with 9 positions matching TRBD1. Germline-derived CDR1 and CDR2 are MDHEN and SYDVKM. CDR3 length: 14 amino acids. Trimming took 11 bases from V and 5 from J; bases not matched to a gene: 10. CDR3 sequence (DNA): TGTGCCCCCTTGGGACAGGGAAACGAAAACATTCAGTACTTC. It specifies CAPLGQGNENIQYF.

This rearrangement joins TRBV2 to TRBJ2-5, with TRBD1 as a possible D gene (6 bases). The CDR3 consists of 14 residues. The germline V gene has CDR1 SNHLY and CDR2 FYNNEI. With 5 bases removed from V and 5 bases from J, the gap between germline ends came to 15 bases. In nucleotides, the CDR3 is TGTGCCAGCAGTCCCTCAGGGGTGCGTGAGACCCAGTACTTC. Translated: CASSPSGVRETQYF.

This clone was counted at least ten times. V usage is TRBV10-3 and J usage is TRBJ2-1; D may match TRBD1 or TRBD2 (5 bases each). This CDR3 is 13 amino acids long. Per the germline V gene, CDR1 is ENHRY and CDR2 is SYGVKD. The V end lost 11 bases, the J end lost 8 bases, and 19 bases lay between the germline ends. Here the CDR3 reads CASGPGRSYEQFF. The CDR3 DNA reads as TGTGCCTCGGGACCGGGCCGTTCGTATGAGCAGTTCTTC.

The V gene is TRBV5-4, the J gene TRBJ2-1; TRBD1 aligns across 11 bases. The CDR3 sequence is 17 residues long. Germline V gene lookup returns CDR1 SGHNT and CDR2 YYREEE (reference sequence). V lost 4 bases to trimming and J lost 2 bases; unmatched junction nucleotides: 8. This CDR3 reads CASSQGQGAVTYNEQFF. In DNA, the CDR3 is TGTGCCAGCAGCCAAGGACAGGGGGCGGTAACCTACAATGAGCAGTTCTTC.

The chain carries TRBV30 and TRBJ2-6; weak D call: TRBD2 (6 bases). Deletions cut 1 base from V and 4 bases from J, with 11 bases between. This CDR3 is built from 15 residues. The germline CDR1 and CDR2 sequences are GTSNPN and SVGIG (reference sequence). In DNA form, the CDR3 reads TGTGCCTGGAGTGCTGGAGGGTACGGGGCCAACGTCCTGACTTTC. Protein product: CAWSAGGYGANVLTF.

This chain's CDR3 is CAWSGVLSNSPLHF. For the CDR3, the DNA is TGTGCCTGGAGTGGGGTCTTGAGTAATTCACCCCTCCACTTT. The chain recombines TRBV30 with TRBJ1-6; no firm D call. Germline CDR1 GTSNPN, CDR2 SVGIG (reference sequence). The CDR3 has 14 amino acids. Trimming took 1 base from V and 6 from J, leaving 10 bases between them.

The chain is built from TRBV30 and TRBJ1-2; 7 bases map to TRBD1. Trimming at V came to 3 bases and at J to 3 bases, leaving 1 base not matched to a gene. CDR3 length: 12 amino acids. Germline CDR1 is GTSNPN and CDR2 is SVGIG (reference sequence). The CDR3 loop is CAWSDRDYGYTF. CDR3 nucleotides: TGTGCCTGGAGCGACAGGGACTATGGCTACACCTTC.

V usage is TRBV13 and J usage is TRBJ1-1; 8 positions match TRBD1. V shed 4 bases and J 10 bases; nucleotides not matched to a gene: 14. This CDR3 has 15 amino acids. Germline V lookup: CDR1 PRHDT, CDR2 FYEKMQ (reference sequence). CDR3 DNA: TGTGCCAGCAGCTCCAGGGGGCGCGGCGAAGACCGAGCTTTCTTT. The encoded protein is CASSSRGRGEDRAFF.